This entry lists 17 T cell receptor beta chains sequenced from one sample in a study of CD8 T cells in Susac syndrome. The RNA input was 0.5 to 1 ug, and it was reverse transcribed with random hexamers. Using its own MiXCR run on the immunoSEQ multiplex PCR reads, TCRdb lists one record per CDR3 protein. The table includes 160,000 or so distinct CDR3 sequences, 95% to 96% detected once. Sequencing was done on a sample of CD8+ T cells from PBMCs. The source of these receptors is a human donor with multiple sclerosis.

This sequence joins TRBV14 and TRBJ1-1; D is undetermined. The CDR3 totals 12 residues. V was trimmed by 2 bases and J by 5 bases, leaving 6 bases between them. CDR1 is SGHDN and CDR2 is FVKESK in the germline V gene. CDR3 bases: TGTGCCAGCAGCCAATACCAAACTGAAGCTTTCTTT. It specifies CASSQYQTEAFF. The variable domain in full, with the rest retrieved from reference TRBV14 and TRBJ1-1, is EAGVTQFPSHSVIEKGQTVTLRCDPISGHDNLYWYRRVMGKEIKFLLHFVKESKQDESGMPNNRFLAERTGGTYSTLKVQPAELEDSGVYFCASSQYQTEAFFGQGTRLTVV.

V gene TRBV9 combines with J gene TRBJ2-3; weak D call: TRBD2 (5 bases). The CDR3 totals 17 residues. The germline CDR1 and CDR2 sequences are SGDLS and YYNGEE. Trimming took off 7 bases at V and 2 bases at J, with 23 bases between the two ends. In DNA form, the CDR3 reads TGTGCCAGCCTAAACAGCGCAGCGGTGCCTTACACAGATACGCAGTATTTT. It translates to CASLNSAAVPYTDTQYF.

The chain recombines TRBV13 with TRBJ1-4; possibly TRBD1 for D (5 bases). The CDR3 covers 16 residues. Looked up from germline, CDR1 is PRHDT and CDR2 is FYEKMQ (reference sequence). Trimming took 7 bases from V and 0 from J, leaving 15 bases between them. The CDR3 protein is CASTLRGIATNEKLFF. In nucleotides, the CDR3 is TGTGCCAGCACCCTCCGGGGGATCGCAACTAATGAAAAACTGTTTTTT.

The CDR3 sequence: CSAAGTGSTDTQYF. CDR3 coding DNA: TGCAGCGCTGCCGGGACTGGGAGCACAGATACGCAGTATTTT. The V call is TRBV29-1, the J call TRBJ2-3, with D possibly TRBD2 on 6 matching bases. CDR1 is SQVTM, CDR2 ANQGSEA, per germline. The ends were cut back, 7 bases at V and 0 bases at J, with 14 bases in the middle. The CDR3 sequence is 14 residues long.

The CDR3 DNA is TGTGCCTGGAGTGTACTACAGTCCTCCTACGAGCAGTACTTC. This translates into CAWSVLQSSYEQYF. This chain joins TRBV30 and TRBJ2-7; D gene uncertain. Per the germline V gene, CDR1 is GTSNPN and CDR2 is SVGIG (reference sequence). The V and J ends lost 0 bases and 0 bases respectively, with 9 bases between them. CDR3 size: 14 residues.

This clonotype has only one observation. The V gene is TRBV3-1, the J gene TRBJ2-3; no definite D call. Per germline, CDR1 LGHDT and CDR2 YNNKEL (reference sequence). The CDR3 loop spans 16 amino acids. V was pared by 1 base and J by 3 bases, with 14 bases between. CDR3 protein: CASSQGDGPQTDTQYF. DNA of the CDR3: TGTGCCAGCAGCCAAGGCGACGGCCCTCAGACAGATACGCAGTATTTT.

This clonotype was seen a single time. The rearrangement uses TRBV5-1 and TRBJ1-1; 8 bases agree with TRBD1. Germline V gene lookup returns CDR1 SGHRS and CDR2 YFSETQ. V lost 1 base, J lost 1 base, and 3 bases stayed unmatched. The CDR3 runs 15 residues. The DNA of the CDR3 is TGCGCCAGCAGCTTGACTGGACAGGGGAACACTGAAGCTTTCTTT. Amino acid sequence: CASSLTGQGNTEAFF.

The chain recombines TRBV12-3 or TRBV12-4 with TRBJ1-1, with D unresolved. The ends were cut back, 11 bases at V and 0 bases at J, with 16 bases in the middle. This CDR3 spans 14 amino acids. The CDR3 sequence is CASQQTLMNTEAFF. CDR3 in DNA: TGTGCCTCTCAACAGACGCTCATGAACACTGAAGCTTTCTTT.

The rearrangement joins TRBV20-1 to TRBJ2-1; 9 nucleotides line up with TRBD2. The trim removed 1 base at V and 14 bases at J, leaving 3 bases unmatched. The CDR3 loop spans 11 amino acids. Looked up from germline, CDR1 is DFQATT and CDR2 is SNEGSKA (reference sequence). CDR3 sequence: CSARAGTSKFF. The CDR3 DNA is TGCAGTGCTAGAGCCGGGACTAGCAAGTTCTTC.

The chain couples TRBV5-4 to TRBJ2-3; the D is unclear. The germline V gene encodes CDR1 SGHNT and CDR2 YYREEE (reference sequence). CDR3 length: 15 residues. V lost 0 bases, J lost 4 bases, and 12 bases lay in between. DNA for the CDR3: TGTGCCAGCAGCTTGGTGCCAGGTGGGGCAGATACGCAGTATTTT. It specifies CASSLVPGGADTQYF.

CDR3 DNA sequence: TGTGCCAGCAGCGTACAAGGGTTCTCCTACAATGAGCAGTTCTTC. This gives the protein CASSVQGFSYNEQFF. The V call is TRBV9, the J call TRBJ2-1, with unresolved D. The CDR3 is 15 residues long. CDR1 SGDLS and CDR2 YYNGEE come from the germline V gene. The ends were cut back, 1 base at V and 0 bases at J, with 8 bases in the middle. Full variable domain (missing parts from reference TRBV9 and TRBJ2-1): DSGVTQTPKHLITATGQRVTLRCSPRSGDLSVYWYQQSLDQGLQFLIQYYNGEERAKGNILERFSAQQFPDLHSELNLSSLELGDSALYFCASSVQGFSYNEQFFGPGTRLTVL.

The V and J genes are TRBV2 and TRBJ2-3; weak D call: TRBD2 (7 bases). This CDR3 contains 14 residues. Trimming pared 7 bases from V and 2 bases from J, leaving 13 bases between. Germline CDR1 reads SNHLY; CDR2 reads FYNNEI. The CDR3 sequence is CASMPAGATDTQYF. The CDR3 DNA reads TGTGCCAGCATGCCGGCGGGGGCCACAGATACGCAGTATTTT.

The chain carries TRBV20-1 and TRBJ2-2; no clear D gene. Germline CDR1 is DFQATT and CDR2 is SNEGSKA (reference sequence). V was clipped by 0 bases and J by 2 bases, with 4 bases between them. CDR3 length equals 13 residues. The CDR3, as DNA: TGCAGTGCTAGAGAGGTTAACACCGGGGAGCTGTTTTTT. Translation gives CSAREVNTGELFF.

This clonotype came up once. The chain is built from TRBV2 and TRBJ1-6; the D is unclear. V gave up 6 bases and J gave up 8 bases, with 2 bases separating them. The CDR3 spans 10 residues. Germline assignment: CDR1 SNHLY and CDR2 FYNNEI. The DNA for the CDR3 is TGTGCCAGCAGGGATTCACCCCTCCACTTT. Encoded protein: CASRDSPLHF.

The gene calls are TRBV20-1 and TRBJ1-2; D gene ambiguous. V lost 0 bases to trimming and J lost 6 bases, with 11 bases between them. Germline V gene data show CDR1 as DFQATT and CDR2 as SNEGSKA (reference sequence). The CDR3 contains 13 residues. The CDR3 region is CSARDPDKNGYTF. DNA of the CDR3: TGCAGTGCTAGAGATCCCGACAAGAATGGCTACACCTTC.

For the CDR3, the DNA is TGTGCCAGCAGTCCCCGGTGGGACTACAATGAGCAGTTCTTC. It is translated as CASSPRWDYNEQFF. The chain employs TRBV6-5 and TRBJ2-1; no firm D call. This CDR3 comprises 14 residues. The V gene lost 5 bases and the J gene lost 3 bases, with 11 bases spanning the gap. CDR1 is MNHEY and CDR2 is SVGAGI in the germline V gene.

V and J are TRBV3-1 and TRBJ2-5; 14 nucleotides line up with TRBD2. Per germline, CDR1 LGHDT and CDR2 YNNKEL (reference sequence). The CDR3 loop spans 17 amino acids. The V segment lost 4 bases and the J segment 5 bases; nucleotides outside the gene matches: 9. This CDR3 is CASSPGLAGVGRETQYF. For the CDR3, the DNA is TGTGCCAGCAGCCCGGGACTAGCGGGGGTGGGCAGGGAGACCCAGTACTTC.